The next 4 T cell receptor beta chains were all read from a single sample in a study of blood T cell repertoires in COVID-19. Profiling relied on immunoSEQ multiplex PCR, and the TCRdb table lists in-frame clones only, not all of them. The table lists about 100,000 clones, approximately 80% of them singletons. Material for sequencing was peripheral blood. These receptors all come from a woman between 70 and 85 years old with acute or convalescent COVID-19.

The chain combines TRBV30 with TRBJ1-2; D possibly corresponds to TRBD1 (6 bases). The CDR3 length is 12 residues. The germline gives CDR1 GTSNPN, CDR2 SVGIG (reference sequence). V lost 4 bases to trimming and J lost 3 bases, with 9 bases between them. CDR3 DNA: TGTGCCTGGACTCGACAGGACTATGGCTACACCTTC. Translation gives CAWTRQDYGYTF.

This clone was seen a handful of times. CDR3 DNA sequence: TGTGCCAGCAGTGAAGCGTCCGGTAACTTCTTAAGCTACACCTTC. Amino acid sequence: CASSEASGNFLSYTF. V usage is TRBV2 and J usage is TRBJ1-2, with D unclear. The CDR3 covers 15 residues. Germline V gene sequence: CDR1 SNHLY, CDR2 FYNNEI. V dropped 0 bases and J dropped 9 bases, with 17 bases sitting between them.

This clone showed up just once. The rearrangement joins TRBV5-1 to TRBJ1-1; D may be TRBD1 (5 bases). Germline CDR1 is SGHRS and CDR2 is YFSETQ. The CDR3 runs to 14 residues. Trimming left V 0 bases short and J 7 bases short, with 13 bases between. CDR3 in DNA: TGCGCCAGCAGCTTGGGGGCAGGGAGGTTTGAAGCTTTCTTT. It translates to CASSLGAGRFEAFF.

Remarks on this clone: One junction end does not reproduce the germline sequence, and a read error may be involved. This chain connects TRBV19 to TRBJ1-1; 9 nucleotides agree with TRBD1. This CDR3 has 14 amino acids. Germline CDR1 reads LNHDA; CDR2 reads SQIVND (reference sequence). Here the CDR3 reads CASRDRGVKTEAFF. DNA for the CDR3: TGTGCCAGTAGGGACAGGGGAGTGAAGACTGAAGCTTTCTTT.